One and the same sample provided the 27 T cell receptor beta chains below, sequenced in a study of T cells after yellow fever vaccination. Via MiXCR, TCRdb re-called the 5' RACE reads, giving one row per CDR3 protein. There are about 63,000 distinct CDR3 sequences in the sample; 6% to 7.5% occur only once, and 36% lies in the top ten. The specimen comprised CD8+ T cells sorted from PBMCs, sampled 15 days after the yellow fever booster vaccination. These receptors were obtained from a man aged 25-45 years who received the YFV17D yellow fever vaccine.

This clonotype has a count of ten or more. The germline gene is not matched at one end of the junction; a read error may be the cause. The chain is built from TRBV14 and TRBJ1-1; TRBD1 aligns across 7 bases. Germline V gene lookup returns CDR1 SGHDN and CDR2 FVKESK. The CDR3 contains 15 residues. The CDR3 nucleotides are TGCGCCAGCAGCCAGGATGAAGACAGGGACACTGAAGCTTTCTTT. This encodes CASSQDEDRDTEAFF.

There are many counts of this clonotype. The chain links TRBV20-1 to TRBJ2-7, with D unresolved. This CDR3 is 11 amino acids long. Trimming took 4 bases from V and 3 from J, leaving 7 bases between them. Germline-derived CDR1 and CDR2 are DFQATT and SNEGSKA (reference sequence). DNA for the CDR3: TGCAGTGCTATGGACGGCTACGAGCAGTACTTC. This sequence encodes CSAMDGYEQYF.

This clonotype occurred many times. The chain uses TRBV27 and TRBJ2-3, with D perhaps TRBD1 or TRBD2 (6 bases each). The CDR3 totals 16 residues. Germline-derived CDR1 and CDR2 are MNHEY and SMNVEV (reference sequence). Trimming stripped 3 bases from V and 2 bases from J, with 15 bases between. As DNA, the CDR3 is TGTGCCAGCAGTTTGGGGGGCTGGGCCACCACAGATACGCAGTATTTT. Encoded protein: CASSLGGWATTDTQYF.

This clonotype was detected ten times or more. The chain has TRBV20-1 and TRBJ2-7, with 9 bases lining up with TRBD2. CDR1 DFQATT and CDR2 SNEGSKA come from the germline V gene (reference sequence). The CDR3 totals 14 residues. The junction had 10 bases not matched to a gene; V was cut back by 6 bases and J by 4 bases. Here the CDR3 reads CSAAVGLASYEQYF. CDR3 DNA sequence: TGCAGTGCCGCGGTGGGACTAGCTTCGTACGAGCAGTACTTC.

The table lists this clonotype with many counts. This sequence joins TRBV13 and TRBJ2-1; possibly TRBD2 for D (5 bases). Germline V gene lookup returns CDR1 PRHDT and CDR2 FYEKMQ (reference sequence). V lost 4 bases and J lost 8, with 21 bases in between. CDR3 length: 16 residues. DNA of the CDR3: TGTGCCAGCAGCTCCCCCTCCCGCGGGTACATCCATGAGCAGTTCTTC. It yields the protein CASSSPSRGYIHEQFF.

This clonotype was observed many times. The chain has TRBV11-1 and TRBJ2-1; TRBD1 matches 11 bases. There are 18 residues in the CDR3. Unmatched junction bases numbered 8, after V lost 0 bases and J lost 4 bases. Per the germline V gene, CDR1 is SGHAT and CDR2 is FQDESV (reference sequence). The CDR3 bases are TGTGCCAGCAGCTTAGCAGGGGGGACAGGGGGTGCGTACAATGAGCAGTTCTTC. Translation: CASSLAGGTGGAYNEQFF.

For this clonotype: A much larger clone is a single base away; this may be a read error. V usage is TRBV9 and J usage is TRBJ2-2, with TRBD1 as a possible D gene (5 bases). The CDR3 covers 14 residues. Germline values: CDR1 SGDLS, CDR2 YYNGEE. V was pared by 2 bases and J by 3 bases, with 8 bases between. The CDR3 is CASSVSGHTGELFF. CDR3 nucleotides: TGTGCCAGCAGCGTCTCAGGGCACACCGGGGAGCTGTTTTTT.

This clonotype was detected many times. The genes are TRBV20-1 and TRBJ2-1; D unresolved. Germline lookup yields CDR1 DFQATT and CDR2 SNEGSKA (reference sequence). The CDR3 is 11 amino acids. V lost 6 bases and J 4 bases, leaving 7 bases between the germline ends. The CDR3 sequence is CSAFRYNEQFF. The CDR3 nucleotides read TGCAGTGCCTTCAGATACAATGAGCAGTTCTTC.

The chain joins TRBV5-5 to TRBJ2-1; no firm D call. Germline CDR1 reads SGHKS; CDR2 reads YYEKEE (reference sequence). Trimming left V 6 bases short and J 4 bases short, with 2 bases between. The CDR3 totals 10 residues. The CDR3 sequence is CASKYNEQFF. CDR3 in DNA: TGTGCCAGCAAATACAATGAGCAGTTCTTC.

This clonotype was observed many times. The chain employs TRBV6-1 and TRBJ2-2, with 7 positions matching TRBD1. From germline, CDR1 is MNHNS and CDR2 SASEGT. The CDR3 loop spans 14 amino acids. The V gene end was trimmed by 6 bases and the J gene end by 1 base; junction bases not matched to a gene: 2. CDR3 coding DNA: TGTGCCAGCAGGCAGGGGGTGAACACCGGGGAGCTGTTTTTT. This encodes CASRQGVNTGELFF.

Many counts were recorded for this clonotype. V gene TRBV7-3 combines with J gene TRBJ2-3, with 8 bases lining up with TRBD2. This CDR3 comprises 17 residues. The V and J ends lost 5 bases and 4 bases, in that order; junction bases with no gene match: 14. Germline V lookup: CDR1 SGHTA, CDR2 FQGTGA. The CDR3 region has the DNA TGTGCCAGCAGCCTCACAGCTGCGGGAGGAAGGGCAGATACGCAGTATTTT. This translates into CASSLTAAGGRADTQYF.

This clonotype was recorded many times. The chain couples TRBV27 to TRBJ1-5, with a weak D call TRBD1 (5 bases). The CDR3 extends over 14 amino acids. CDR1 is MNHEY and CDR2 is SMNVEV in the germline V gene (reference sequence). Trimming took off 3 bases at V and 6 bases at J, with 12 bases between the two ends. CDR3 DNA sequence: TGTGCCAGCAGTTTGGGGCAGGCGGGTCAGCCCCAGCATTTT. It is translated as CASSLGQAGQPQHF.

This clonotype was counted ten times or more. V and J are TRBV7-2 and TRBJ2-5; 9 bases are a match to TRBD2. The CDR3 has 17 amino acids. The J segment lost 5 bases and the V segment lost 1 base, leaving 11 bases of the junction unmatched. Germline CDR1 reads SGHTA; CDR2 reads FQGNSA. CDR3 residues: CASSLGDQREAGETQYF. The DNA of the CDR3 is TGTGCCAGCAGCTTAGGAGACCAGCGGGAGGCCGGGGAGACCCAGTACTTC.

This clonotype was found many times. The DNA of the CDR3 is TGCAGTGCCCGGGGTTTGGAGAGCTCCTACAATGAGCAGTTCTTC. It yields the protein CSARGLESSYNEQFF. The chain is built from TRBV20-1 and TRBJ2-1; maybe TRBD2 (5 bases). The V gene's germline CDR1 is DFQATT and CDR2 SNEGSKA (reference sequence). The CDR3 length is 15 residues. The V and J ends lost 6 bases and 0 bases respectively, with 15 bases between them.

At least ten counts were recorded for this clonotype. V is TRBV7-2 and J is TRBJ2-1, with TRBD2 identical over 9 bases. Per germline, CDR1 SGHTA and CDR2 FQGNSA. Trimming took 5 bases from V and 9 from J; bases not matched to a gene: 14. The CDR3 covers 16 residues. In DNA form, the CDR3 reads TGTGCCAGCAGCCCCTTAGGGTCTAGCGGGATAGTTGAGCAGTTCTTC. It yields the protein CASSPLGSSGIVEQFF.

About this clonotype: A read error may explain this, as a much larger clone is one base away. This chain uses TRBV12-3 or TRBV12-4 with TRBJ1-1, with D possibly TRBD1 on 5 matching bases. Trimming pared 5 bases from V and 4 bases from J, leaving 14 bases between. The CDR3 is made up of 14 amino acids. The chain's CDR3 is CASSAYMGVTEAFF. The CDR3 DNA reads TGTGCCAGCAGTGCCTACATGGGGGTCACTGAAGCTTTCTTT.

This chain uses TRBV7-8 with TRBJ2-7; D is uncertain. This CDR3 is 17 amino acids long. The V gene lost 5 bases and the J gene lost 4 bases, with 24 bases spanning the gap. CDR1 is SGHVS and CDR2 is FQNEAQ in the germline V gene. CDR3 sequence: CASSPTSVWQVGYEQYF. In DNA, the CDR3 is TGTGCCAGCAGCCCCACCTCAGTTTGGCAGGTCGGATACGAGCAGTACTTC.

The table lists this clonotype with many counts. CDR3 coding DNA: TGTGCCAGCAGCTTAGACAGGGAATTTGGGCAGCCCCAGCATTTT. This codes for CASSLDREFGQPQHF. The chain recombines TRBV7-8 with TRBJ1-5; tentatively, D is TRBD1 (6 bases). The CDR3 length is 15 residues. The germline V and J ends were trimmed by 1 base and 7 bases, with 14 bases remaining between them. Germline values: CDR1 SGHVS, CDR2 FQNEAQ.

In this sample, this clonotype turned up many times. This sequence joins TRBV6-2 or TRBV6-3 and TRBJ2-1; the match to TRBD2 covers 7 bases. Trimming removed 0 bases from V and 0 bases from J; junction bases left unmatched: 11. CDR3 length equals 19 residues. The germline V gene encodes CDR1 MNHEY and CDR2 SVGEGT. The CDR3 DNA reads as TGTGCCAGCAGTTACTCCGAGACGGGGCGGGAGAGCTCCTACAATGAGCAGTTCTTC. It codes for CASSYSETGRESSYNEQFF.

In its sample, this clonotype was seen many times. The rearrangement uses TRBV7-2 and TRBJ2-7, with TRBD2 matching over 11 bases. CDR3 length: 15 amino acids. V lost 1 base, J lost 4 bases, and 3 bases stayed unmatched. Germline V gives CDR1 SGHTA, CDR2 FQGNSA. CDR3 amino acids: CASSLELAGVYEQYF. The CDR3 DNA sequence: TGTGCCAGCAGCTTAGAACTAGCGGGAGTGTACGAGCAGTACTTC.

In its sample, this clonotype is medium-sized (0.01 to 0.1%). A read error may account for a junction end that differs from germline. The V gene is TRBV29-1, the J gene TRBJ2-5; possibly TRBD2 for D (7 bases). Germline CDR1 SQVTM, CDR2 ANQGSEA. This CDR3 is built from 12 residues. Here the CDR3 DNA reads TGCAGCATTGAAGGGGGGGAAGAGACCCAGTACTTC. Its translation: CSIEGGEETQYF.

This clonotype was recorded at least ten times. The chain joins TRBV5-4 to TRBJ2-1; 8 nucleotides line up with TRBD2. J was trimmed by 6 bases and V by 0 bases; bases with no gene match: 2. The CDR3 sequence is 14 residues long. CDR1 and CDR2 from the germline V gene are SGHNT and YYREEE (reference sequence). CDR3 residues: CASSLGLAGNEQFF. Here the CDR3 DNA reads TGTGCCAGCAGCTTGGGTCTAGCGGGCAATGAGCAGTTCTTC.

On this clonotype: This may arise from a read error, as a much more abundant clone is one base away. The chain couples TRBV6-1 to TRBJ2-7, with 8 positions matching TRBD1. CDR1 is MNHNS, CDR2 SASEGT, per germline. The length of the CDR3 is 13 residues. The junction had 8 bases not matched to a gene; V was cut back by 5 bases and J by 8 bases. The CDR3 DNA reads TGTGCCAGCAGTCCCTACAGGGGGGACAAGCAGTACTTC. Translation gives CASSPYRGDKQYF.

In regard to this clonotype: A single base separates this from a much larger clone, so it may be a read error. The chain recombines TRBV6-5 with TRBJ2-7; TRBD2 matches at 7 bases. Per the germline V gene, CDR1 is MNHEY and CDR2 is SVGAGI. The CDR3 contains 16 residues. The CDR3 region is CSSSYSPSGKSYEQYF. CDR3 bases: TGTTCCAGCAGTTACTCTCCAAGCGGGAAATCCTACGAGCAGTACTTC.

Points on this clonotype: Since a much larger clone is just one base distant, this may be a read error. The chain joins TRBV20-1 to TRBJ2-2, with a weak D call TRBD2 (6 bases). The V gene's germline CDR1 is DFQATT and CDR2 SNEGSKA (reference sequence). The CDR3 contains 15 residues. The V gene lost 3 bases and the J gene lost 4 bases, with 15 bases spanning the gap. The chain's CDR3 is CSASSFGGSTGELFF. The CDR3 coding sequence is TGCAGTGCTAGCAGTTTTGGAGGGTCCACCGGGGAGCTGTTTTTT.

This clonotype appeared a few times. This chain links TRBV6-5 with TRBJ1-5; 11 bases fit TRBD1. V gave up 2 bases and J gave up 0 bases; unmatched junction bases: 6. The germline gives CDR1 MNHEY, CDR2 SVGAGI. This CDR3 spans 18 amino acids. The CDR3 region is CASSYGTGGVRSNQPQHF. In DNA, the CDR3 is TGTGCCAGCAGTTACGGGACAGGGGGGGTACGTAGCAATCAGCCCCAGCATTTT.

This clonotype was picked up many times. The chain employs TRBV7-9 and TRBJ1-4; D not certain. V was pared by 5 bases and J by 6 bases, with 13 bases between. CDR3 length: 14 amino acids. CDR1 is SEHNR and CDR2 is FQNEAQ in the germline V gene (reference sequence). CDR3 protein: CASSPGNTYEKLFF. The CDR3 DNA reads TGTGCCAGCAGCCCGGGGAATACGTATGAAAAACTGTTTTTT.